This T cell receptor beta chain was captured by sequencing in a study of cytomegalovirus exposure and HLA in healthy donors. About the research overall: Early release data held 75 million to 90 million unique TCRs from HLA-typed donors.

As to this clone: Its antigen is undetermined.

60 Vbeta and 13 Jbeta primers were used in PCR. Clones were sequenced by immunoSEQ multiplex PCR, and TCRdb holds only the in-frame ones, with some missing. The table has roughly 160,000 clones, approximately 75% seen once; the top ten hold more than 2%. The CDR3 spans 14 residues. CDR1 SNHLY and CDR2 FYNNEI come from the germline V gene. Trimming stripped 4 bases from V and 2 bases from J, with 9 bases between. Notes on the study in general: Many donors carried some public TCRs, although rarity characterized most TCR sequences. Segments of the TCR beta V type were, in most cases, productive about 90% or about 30% of the time in an earlier analysis. Later analysis identified a missense DCLRE1C variant that was linked to TCR beta V- and J-gene trimming.

This sequence was found in a man between 50 and 59 years old in good health and CMV-seropositive. Sequenced input: PBMCs. The chain recombines TRBV2 with TRBJ1-5; D might be TRBD1 (6 bases). For the CDR3, the DNA is TGTGCCAGCAGTGTTCGGACAGGCAATCAGCCCCAGCATTTT. It specifies CASSVRTGNQPQHF.